These 9 T cell receptor beta chains share one sample of origin, sequenced in a study of T cell responses to AZD1222 COVID-19 vaccine. Data came from immunoSEQ multiplex PCR; TCRdb stores just in-frame clones and leaves some out. The table includes 200,000 or so clones, about 94% detected once. The input for sequencing was peripheral blood, taken on day 0 of AZD1222 vaccination. These receptors were collected from an adult in good health.

This chain connects TRBV5-1 to TRBJ1-2; D is unclear. The CDR3 sequence is 16 residues long. V lost 0 bases to trimming and J lost 2 bases, with 14 bases between them. Germline CDR1 reads SGHRS; CDR2 reads YFSETQ. The chain's CDR3 is CASSLGLGHENYGYTF. The CDR3 nucleotides read TGCGCCAGCAGCTTGGGGCTCGGCCACGAAAACTATGGCTACACCTTC.

This sequence joins TRBV6-1 and TRBJ1-4; D may be TRBD1 (5 bases). The CDR3 is made up of 18 amino acids. V was clipped by 3 bases and J by 4 bases, with 21 bases between them. Germline CDR1 and CDR2: MNHNS and SASEGT. CDR3 region: CASSDMNIGGRFNEKLFF. CDR3 sequence (DNA): TGTGCCAGCAGTGATATGAACATCGGGGGGAGGTTTAATGAAAAACTGTTTTTT.

The chain has TRBV27 and TRBJ1-2, with 7 bases aligning to TRBD1. Germline V lookup: CDR1 MNHEY, CDR2 SMNVEV (reference sequence). This CDR3 region has 15 residues. Losses at the gene ends were 4 bases for V and 6 bases for J; bases not matched to a gene: 11. CDR3: CASSSQWDRKDGYTF. In DNA form, the CDR3 reads TGTGCCAGCAGTTCCCAATGGGACAGAAAGGATGGCTACACCTTC.

V is TRBV5-1 and J is TRBJ1-6; 8 positions agree with TRBD1. The germline gives CDR1 SGHRS, CDR2 YFSETQ. The CDR3 covers 14 residues. With V trimmed by 4 bases and J by 10 bases, 7 bases remained unmatched. CDR3 in amino acids: CASSPDRARSPLHF. The CDR3 DNA is TGCGCCAGCAGCCCGGACAGGGCGAGATCACCCCTCCACTTT.

The V gene is TRBV10-3, the J gene TRBJ2-7, with 9 bases aligning to TRBD2. V shed 3 bases, J shed 3 bases, and the junction held 6 bases outside the gene matches. CDR3 size: 15 residues. The germline gives CDR1 ENHRY, CDR2 SYGVKD. The DNA of the CDR3 is TGTGCCATCAGTGACGGCGGGAGGGACCTCTACGAGCAGTACTTC. It encodes CAISDGGRDLYEQYF.

This chain uses TRBV28 with TRBJ1-2; D uncertain. CDR1 and CDR2 from the germline V gene are MDHEN and SYDVKM. This CDR3 comprises 14 residues. V was trimmed by 0 bases and J by 4 bases, leaving 9 bases between them. The CDR3 here is CASSLWQSLYGYTF. CDR3 in DNA: TGTGCCAGCAGTTTATGGCAGTCCCTCTATGGCTACACCTTC.

The V gene is TRBV9, the J gene TRBJ2-1, with 7 bases that match TRBD2. The length of the CDR3 is 18 residues. Trimming at V came to 2 bases and at J to 7 bases, leaving 18 bases not matched to a gene. CDR1 is SGDLS, CDR2 YYNGEE, per germline. The CDR3 loop reads CASSVAILGGPGGNEQFF. In nucleotides, the CDR3 is TGTGCCAGCAGCGTGGCGATTTTGGGCGGTCCCGGGGGGAATGAGCAGTTCTTC. Drawing the rest from reference TRBV9 and TRBJ2-1, the complete variable domain is DSGVTQTPKHLITATGQRVTLRCSPRSGDLSVYWYQQSLDQGLQFLIQYYNGEERAKGNILERFSAQQFPDLHSELNLSSLELGDSALYFCASSVAILGGPGGNEQFFGPGTRLTVL.

DNA for the CDR3: TGCGCCAGCAGCCAAACGGGGGAGACCCAGTACTTC. Translation gives CASSQTGETQYF. This sequence joins TRBV4-1 and TRBJ2-5, with TRBD2 as a possible D gene (5 bases). Germline CDR1 MGHRA, CDR2 YSYEKL. Trimming stripped 2 bases from V and 5 bases from J, with 6 bases between. This CDR3 has 12 amino acids.

The V and J genes are TRBV5-1 and TRBJ2-7; D possibly corresponds to TRBD2 (5 bases). Per the germline V gene, CDR1 is SGHRS and CDR2 is YFSETQ. V shed 0 bases and J shed 5 bases, with 12 bases lying between them. The length of the CDR3 is 14 residues. DNA for the CDR3: TGCGCCAGCAGCTTGGGAGCGGTGGGCCACGAGCAGTACTTC. It encodes CASSLGAVGHEQYF. Supplemented by reference TRBV5-1 and TRBJ2-7, the full variable domain reads KAGVTQTPRYLIKTRGQQVTLSCSPISGHRSVSWYQQTPGQGLQFLFEYFSETQRNKGNFPGRFSGRQFSNSRSEMNVSTLELGDSALYLCASSLGAVGHEQYFGPGTRLTVT.